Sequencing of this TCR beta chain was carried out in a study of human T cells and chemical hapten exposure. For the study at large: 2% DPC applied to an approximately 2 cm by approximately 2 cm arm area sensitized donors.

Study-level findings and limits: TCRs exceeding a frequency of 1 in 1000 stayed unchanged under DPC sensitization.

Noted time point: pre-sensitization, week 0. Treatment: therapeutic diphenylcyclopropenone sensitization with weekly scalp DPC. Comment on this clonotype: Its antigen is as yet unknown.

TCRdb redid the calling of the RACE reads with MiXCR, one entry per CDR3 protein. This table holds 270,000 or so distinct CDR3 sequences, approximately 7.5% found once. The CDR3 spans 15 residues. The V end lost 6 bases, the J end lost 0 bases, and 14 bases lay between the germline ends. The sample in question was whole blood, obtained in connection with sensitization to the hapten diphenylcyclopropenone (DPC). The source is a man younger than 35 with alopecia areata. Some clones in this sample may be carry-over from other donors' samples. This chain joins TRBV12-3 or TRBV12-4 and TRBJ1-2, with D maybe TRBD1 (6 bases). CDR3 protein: CASSQAGATNYGYTF. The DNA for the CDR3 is TGTGCCAGCAGCCAGGCGGGGGCGACTAACTATGGCTACACCTTC.